The T cell receptor beta chain under discussion was sequenced for a study of cytomegalovirus exposure and HLA in healthy donors. Overall study results and limits: An observed cluster of highly shared sequence variants was recorded as a likely sequencing artifact. The authors listed 150 to 200 TCR beta chains as cytomegalovirus-associated. Researchers reported that three CMV-associated chains were confirmed in vitro as CMV antigen-specific. Both high specificity and high sensitivity reportedly marked the classifier's diagnosis of cytomegalovirus status.

13 Jbeta primers and 60 Vbeta primers were used for the PCR. Sequencing used immunoSEQ multiplex PCR; TCRdb keeps in-frame clones, though not all of them. The table records tens of thousands of clones, about 77% of them present only once. This CDR3 contains 16 residues. The germline V gene has CDR1 MGHRA and CDR2 YSYEKL. With 0 bases removed from V and 8 bases from J, the gap between germline ends came to 16 bases. Of note for this clone: Its target is not known.

The TCR comes from a woman under 40 in good health and CMV-seronegative. The source material was PBMCs. The chain combines TRBV4-1 with TRBJ1-4, with D possibly being TRBD1 (6 bases). For the CDR3, the DNA is TGCGCCAGCAGCCAAGATGACAGGCTCGAAGGGGAAAAACTGTTTTTT. Translating gives CASSQDDRLEGEKLFF.